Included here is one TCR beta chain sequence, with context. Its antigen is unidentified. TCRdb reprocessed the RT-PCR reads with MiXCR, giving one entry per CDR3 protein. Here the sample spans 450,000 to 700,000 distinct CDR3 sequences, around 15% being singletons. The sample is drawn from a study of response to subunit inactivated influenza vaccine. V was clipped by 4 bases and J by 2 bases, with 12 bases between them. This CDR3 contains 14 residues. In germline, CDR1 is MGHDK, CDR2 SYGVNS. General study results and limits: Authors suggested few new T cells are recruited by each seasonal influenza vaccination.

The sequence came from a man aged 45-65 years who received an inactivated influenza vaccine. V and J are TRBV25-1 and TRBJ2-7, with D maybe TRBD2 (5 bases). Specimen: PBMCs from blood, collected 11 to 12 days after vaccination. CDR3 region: CASSVMSGPYEQYF. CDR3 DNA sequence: TGTGCCAGCAGTGTAATGAGCGGCCCCTACGAGCAGTACTTC.